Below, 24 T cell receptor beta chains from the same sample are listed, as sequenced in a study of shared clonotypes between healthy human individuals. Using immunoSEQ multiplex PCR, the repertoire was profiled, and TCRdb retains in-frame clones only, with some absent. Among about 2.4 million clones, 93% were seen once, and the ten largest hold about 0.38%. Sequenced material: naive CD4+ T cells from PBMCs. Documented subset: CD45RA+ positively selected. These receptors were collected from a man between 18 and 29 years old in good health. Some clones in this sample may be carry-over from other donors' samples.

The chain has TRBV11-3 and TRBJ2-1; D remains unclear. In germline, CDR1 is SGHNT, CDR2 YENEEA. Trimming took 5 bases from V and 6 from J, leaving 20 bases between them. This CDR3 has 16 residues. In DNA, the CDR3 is TGTGCCAGCAGCCTTATGGCTACGTCCCAGAGCAATGAGCAGTTCTTC. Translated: CASSLMATSQSNEQFF. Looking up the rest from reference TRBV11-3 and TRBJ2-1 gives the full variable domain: EAGVVQSPRYKIIEKKQPVAFWCNPISGHNTLYWYLQNLGQGPELLIRYENEEAVDDSQLPKDRFSAERLKGVDSTLKIQPAELGDSAVYLCASSLMATSQSNEQFFGPGTRLTVL.

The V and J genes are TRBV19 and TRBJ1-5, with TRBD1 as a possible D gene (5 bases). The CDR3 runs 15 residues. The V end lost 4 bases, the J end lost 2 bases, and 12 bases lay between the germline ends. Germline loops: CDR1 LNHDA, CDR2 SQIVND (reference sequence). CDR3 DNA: TGTGCCAGTAGTAGAGGGGTGGGGGGCAATCAGCCCCAGCATTTT. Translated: CASSRGVGGNQPQHF. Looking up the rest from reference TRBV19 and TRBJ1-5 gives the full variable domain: DGGITQSPKYLFRKEGQNVTLSCEQNLNHDAMYWYRQDPGQGLRLIYYSQIVNDFQKGDIAEGYSVSREKKESFPLTVTSAQKNPTAFYLCASSRGVGGNQPQHFGDGTRLSIL.

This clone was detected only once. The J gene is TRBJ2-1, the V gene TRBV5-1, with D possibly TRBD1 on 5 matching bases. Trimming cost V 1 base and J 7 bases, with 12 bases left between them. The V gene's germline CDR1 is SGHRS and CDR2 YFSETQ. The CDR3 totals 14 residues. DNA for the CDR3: TGCGCCAGCAGCTTGCAAGGGGTGATGAATGAGCAGTTCTTC. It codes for CASSLQGVMNEQFF.

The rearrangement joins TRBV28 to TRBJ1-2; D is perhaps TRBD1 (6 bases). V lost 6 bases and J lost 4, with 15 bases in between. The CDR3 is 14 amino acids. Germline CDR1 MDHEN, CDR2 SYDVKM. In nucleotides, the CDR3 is TGTGCCAGCAGCGGGGGGCCTATCCTCTATGGCTACACCTTC. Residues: CASSGGPILYGYTF.

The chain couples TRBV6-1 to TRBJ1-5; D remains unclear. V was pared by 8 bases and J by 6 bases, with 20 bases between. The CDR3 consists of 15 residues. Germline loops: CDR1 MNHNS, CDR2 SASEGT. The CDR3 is CASDYGGGLGQPQHF. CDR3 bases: TGTGCCAGCGATTACGGAGGAGGATTAGGTCAGCCCCAGCATTTT.

This CDR3 reads CASSEPVSQETQYF. As DNA, the CDR3 is TGTGCCAGCAGTGAACCAGTCAGTCAAGAGACCCAGTACTTC. The chain carries TRBV6-1 and TRBJ2-5; D ambiguous. The V end was cut by 2 bases, the J end by 2 bases, with 9 bases between. This CDR3 is built from 14 residues. Germline V gives CDR1 MNHNS, CDR2 SASEGT.

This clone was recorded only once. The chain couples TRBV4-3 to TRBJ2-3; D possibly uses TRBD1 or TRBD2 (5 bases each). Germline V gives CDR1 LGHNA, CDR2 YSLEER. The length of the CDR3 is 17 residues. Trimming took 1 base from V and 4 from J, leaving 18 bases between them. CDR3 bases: TGCGCCAGCAGCCAAGTTCCCGGGGCTGACCGGCCAGATACGCAGTATTTT. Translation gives CASSQVPGADRPDTQYF.

CDR3: CASSLGGQAGGNEQFF. The CDR3 nucleotides read TGTGCCAGCAGTTTAGGGGGTCAGGCGGGTGGGAATGAGCAGTTCTTC. The rearrangement joins TRBV28 to TRBJ2-1; D tentatively reads TRBD1 or TRBD2 (5 bases each). CDR3 length: 16 amino acids. Germline V gene data show CDR1 as MDHEN and CDR2 as SYDVKM. Trimming left V 2 bases short and J 7 bases short, with 18 bases between.

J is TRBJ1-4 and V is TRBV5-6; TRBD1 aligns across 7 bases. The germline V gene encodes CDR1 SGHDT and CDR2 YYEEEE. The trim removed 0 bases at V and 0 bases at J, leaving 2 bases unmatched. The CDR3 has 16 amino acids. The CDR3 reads CASSLGQGATNEKLFF. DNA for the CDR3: TGTGCCAGCAGCTTGGGACAGGGAGCAACTAATGAAAAACTGTTTTTT.

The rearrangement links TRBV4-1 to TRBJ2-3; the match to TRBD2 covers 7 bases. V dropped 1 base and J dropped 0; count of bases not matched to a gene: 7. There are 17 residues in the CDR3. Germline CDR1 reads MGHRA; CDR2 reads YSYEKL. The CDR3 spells CASSQGMTSSSTDTQYF. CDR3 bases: TGCGCCAGCAGCCAAGGAATGACTAGCAGTAGCACAGATACGCAGTATTTT.

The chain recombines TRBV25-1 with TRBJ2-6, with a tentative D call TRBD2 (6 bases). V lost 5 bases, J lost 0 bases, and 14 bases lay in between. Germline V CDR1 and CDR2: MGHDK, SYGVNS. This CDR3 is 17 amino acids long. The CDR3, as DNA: TGTGCCAGCAGTAGAGGGACTGCGAACTCTGGGGCCAACGTCCTGACTTTC. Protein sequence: CASSRGTANSGANVLTF.

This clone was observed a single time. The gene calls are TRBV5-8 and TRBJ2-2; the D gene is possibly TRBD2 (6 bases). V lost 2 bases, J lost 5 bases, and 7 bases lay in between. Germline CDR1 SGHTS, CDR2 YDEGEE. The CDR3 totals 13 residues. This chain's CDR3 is CASSFGGTGELFF. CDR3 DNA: TGTGCCAGCAGCTTCGGGGGTACCGGGGAGCTGTTTTTT.

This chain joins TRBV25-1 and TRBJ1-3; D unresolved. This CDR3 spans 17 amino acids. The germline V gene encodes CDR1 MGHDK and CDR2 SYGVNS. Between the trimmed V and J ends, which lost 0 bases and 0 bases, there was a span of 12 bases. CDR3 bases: TGTGCCAGCAGTGAATACGTCCCGTCAAGCTCTGGAAACACCATATATTTT. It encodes CASSEYVPSSSGNTIYF. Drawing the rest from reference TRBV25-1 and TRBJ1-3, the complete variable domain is EADIYQTPRYLVIGTGKKITLECSQTMGHDKMYWYQQDPGMELHLIHYSYGVNSTEKGDLSSESTVSRIRTEHFPLTLESARPSHTSQYLCASSEYVPSSSGNTIYFGEGSWLTVV.

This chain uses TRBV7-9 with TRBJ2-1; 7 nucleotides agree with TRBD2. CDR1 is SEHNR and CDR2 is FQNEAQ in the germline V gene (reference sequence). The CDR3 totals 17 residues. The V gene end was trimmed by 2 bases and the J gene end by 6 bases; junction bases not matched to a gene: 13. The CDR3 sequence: CASSLSGVSRERNEQFF. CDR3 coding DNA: TGTGCCAGCAGCTTAAGCGGGGTTTCCCGGGAACGCAATGAGCAGTTCTTC.

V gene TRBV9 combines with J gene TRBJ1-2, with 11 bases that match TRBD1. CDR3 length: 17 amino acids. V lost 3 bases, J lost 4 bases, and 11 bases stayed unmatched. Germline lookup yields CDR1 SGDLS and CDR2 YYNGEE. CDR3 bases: TGTGCCAGCAGCGCCGGGACAGGGGGTTCCTTTGTCTATGGCTACACCTTC. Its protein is CASSAGTGGSFVYGYTF.

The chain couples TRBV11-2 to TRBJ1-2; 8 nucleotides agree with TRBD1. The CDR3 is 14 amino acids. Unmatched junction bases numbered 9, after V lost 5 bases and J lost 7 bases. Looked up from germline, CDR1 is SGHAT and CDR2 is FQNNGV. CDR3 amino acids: CASSGAGGAGGYTF. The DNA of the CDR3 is TGTGCCAGCAGCGGGGCAGGGGGCGCGGGTGGCTACACCTTC.

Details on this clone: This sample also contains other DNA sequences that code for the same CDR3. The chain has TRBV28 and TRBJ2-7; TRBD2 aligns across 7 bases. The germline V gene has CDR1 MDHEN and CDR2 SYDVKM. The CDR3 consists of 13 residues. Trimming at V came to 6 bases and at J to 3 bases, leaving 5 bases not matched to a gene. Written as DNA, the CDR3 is TGTGCCAGCAGCCTGGCGGGAGTCTACGAGCAGTACTTC. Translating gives CASSLAGVYEQYF.

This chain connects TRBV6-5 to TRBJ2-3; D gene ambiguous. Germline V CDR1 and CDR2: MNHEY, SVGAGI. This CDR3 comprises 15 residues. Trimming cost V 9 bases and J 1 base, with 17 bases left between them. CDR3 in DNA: TGTGCCAGTCCCACCTGGGCACCTCGCACAGATACGCAGTATTTT. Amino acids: CASPTWAPRTDTQYF.

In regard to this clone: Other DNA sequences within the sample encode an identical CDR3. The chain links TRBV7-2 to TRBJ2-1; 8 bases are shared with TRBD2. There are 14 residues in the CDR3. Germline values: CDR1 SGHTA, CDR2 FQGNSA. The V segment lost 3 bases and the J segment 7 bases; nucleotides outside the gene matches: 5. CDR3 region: CASSFTGGPNEQFF. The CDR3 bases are TGTGCCAGCAGCTTTACGGGAGGGCCTAATGAGCAGTTCTTC.

The CDR3 reads CASSPGQGNSYEQYF. The CDR3 DNA follows: TGTGCCAGCTCCCCGGGGCAGGGGAACTCCTACGAGCAGTACTTC. This rearrangement joins TRBV18 to TRBJ2-7; maybe TRBD1 (6 bases). Germline V lookup: CDR1 KGHSH, CDR2 LQKENI. Trimming cost V 6 bases and J 0 bases, with 15 bases left between them. The CDR3 runs to 15 residues. Looking up the rest from reference TRBV18 and TRBJ2-7 gives the full variable domain: NAGVMQNPRHLVRRRGQEARLRCSPMKGHSHVYWYRQLPEEGLKFMVYLQKENIIDESGMPKERFSAEFPKEGPSILRIQQVVRGDSAAYFCASSPGQGNSYEQYFGPGTRLTVT.

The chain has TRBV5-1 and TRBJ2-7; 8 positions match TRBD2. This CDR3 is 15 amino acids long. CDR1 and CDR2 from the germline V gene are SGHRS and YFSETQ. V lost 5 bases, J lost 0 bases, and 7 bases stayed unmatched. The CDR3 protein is CASSPGTSLSYEQYF. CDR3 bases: TGCGCCAGCAGTCCCGGGACTAGTCTCTCCTACGAGCAGTACTTC.

DNA of the CDR3: TGTGCCAGCAGTGACAGGTGGACAGATACGCAGTATTTT. Protein sequence: CASSDRWTDTQYF. The chain employs TRBV2 and TRBJ2-3; D is undetermined. The germline CDR1 and CDR2 sequences are SNHLY and FYNNEI. The CDR3 consists of 13 residues. Trimming left V 3 bases short and J 3 bases short, with 7 bases between.

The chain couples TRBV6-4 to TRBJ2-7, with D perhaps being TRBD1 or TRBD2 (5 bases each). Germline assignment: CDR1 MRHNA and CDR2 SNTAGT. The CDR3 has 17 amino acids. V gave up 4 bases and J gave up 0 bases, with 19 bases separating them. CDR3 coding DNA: TGTGCCAGCAGTGGGGTAAAGGGACGGGAAAACTCCTACGAGCAGTACTTC. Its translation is CASSGVKGRENSYEQYF.

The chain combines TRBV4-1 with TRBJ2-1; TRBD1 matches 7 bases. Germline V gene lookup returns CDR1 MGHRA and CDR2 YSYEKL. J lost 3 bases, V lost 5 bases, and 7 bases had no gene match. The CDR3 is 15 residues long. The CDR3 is CASSIGQADYNEQFF. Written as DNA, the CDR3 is TGCGCCAGCAGCATAGGACAGGCTGACTACAATGAGCAGTTCTTC.